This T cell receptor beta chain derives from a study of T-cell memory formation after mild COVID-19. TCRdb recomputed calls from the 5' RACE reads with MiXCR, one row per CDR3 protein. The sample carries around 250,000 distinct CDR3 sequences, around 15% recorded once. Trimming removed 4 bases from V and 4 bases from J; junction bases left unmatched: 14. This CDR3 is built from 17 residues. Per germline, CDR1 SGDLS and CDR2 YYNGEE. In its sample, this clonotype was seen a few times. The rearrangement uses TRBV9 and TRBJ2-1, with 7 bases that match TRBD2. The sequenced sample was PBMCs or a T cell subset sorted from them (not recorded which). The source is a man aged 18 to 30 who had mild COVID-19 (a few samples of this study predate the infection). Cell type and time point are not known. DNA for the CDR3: TGTGCCAGCAGCCCACTCCCGGGGGGTGGAGGATACAATGAGCAGTTCTTC. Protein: CASSPLPGGGGYNEQFF.